These 20 T cell receptor beta chains came from one sample sequenced in a study of cytomegalovirus exposure and HLA in healthy donors. The PCR ran on 60 Vbeta and 13 Jbeta primers. Sequencing used immunoSEQ multiplex PCR; TCRdb keeps in-frame clones, though not all of them. The sample lists about 87,000 clones; less than 80% were seen once. What was sequenced was PBMCs. The receptors stem from a man aged 30-40 years in good health and CMV-seropositive.

The rearrangement links TRBV7-9 to TRBJ2-1; D may be TRBD2 (6 bases). The CDR3 extends over 15 amino acids. CDR1 is SEHNR and CDR2 is FQNEAQ in the germline V gene (reference sequence). V was trimmed by 5 bases and J by 0 bases, leaving 11 bases between them. CDR3 sequence reads: CASSTGTYSYNEQFF. The CDR3 bases are TGTGCCAGCAGCACGGGGACTTACTCCTACAATGAGCAGTTCTTC.

The rearrangement uses TRBV7-9 and TRBJ2-3; no clear D gene. Germline CDR1 SEHNR, CDR2 FQNEAQ (reference sequence). V lost 2 bases to trimming and J lost 4 bases, with 7 bases between them. The length of the CDR3 is 13 residues. The CDR3 DNA sequence: TGTGCCAGCAGCTTATATATCGCAGATACGCAGTATTTT. As protein: CASSLYIADTQYF.

This clone showed up just a few times. The chain carries TRBV10-3 and TRBJ2-2, with 10 bases matching TRBD1. Germline V gene sequence: CDR1 ENHRY, CDR2 SYGVKD. V lost 0 bases to trimming and J lost 4 bases; unmatched junction nucleotides: 2. CDR3 length: 16 residues. CDR3 loop: CAISESGQGPTGELFF. CDR3 DNA: TGTGCCATCAGTGAGTCGGGACAGGGGCCCACCGGGGAGCTGTTTTTT.

The V gene is TRBV6-1, the J gene TRBJ2-3, with D possibly being TRBD2 (6 bases). Trimming removed 4 bases at V and 5 bases at J, with 13 bases between. Germline V gene data show CDR1 as MNHNS and CDR2 as SASEGT. This CDR3 comprises 14 residues. CDR3 in amino acids: CASSARRERDTQYF. CDR3 DNA: TGTGCCAGCAGTGCTCGGAGGGAACGAGATACGCAGTATTTT.

The rearrangement uses TRBV5-8 and TRBJ1-1, with D possibly TRBD1 on 6 matching bases. The CDR3 contains 15 residues. Per the germline V gene, CDR1 is SGHTS and CDR2 is YDEGEE. Trimming took off 4 bases at V and 0 bases at J, with 13 bases between the two ends. The CDR3 region has the DNA TGTGCCAGCAGCGGAAACAGGGTGTTGAACACTGAAGCTTTCTTT. Residues: CASSGNRVLNTEAFF.

Comment on this clone: In the same sample, other DNA sequences code for this CDR3. V gene TRBV30 combines with J gene TRBJ1-1; tentative D call: TRBD1 (6 bases). Deletions cut 2 bases from V and 1 base from J, with 8 bases between. Germline CDR1 GTSNPN, CDR2 SVGIG (reference sequence). The CDR3 covers 13 residues. CDR3 nucleotides: TGTGCCTGGAGTCCGGGACAGAACACTGAAGCTTTCTTT. It translates to CAWSPGQNTEAFF.

As to this clone: The same CDR3 arises from other DNA sequences in this sample as well. This chain joins TRBV15 and TRBJ2-5; D gene uncertain. This CDR3 region has 13 residues. Looked up from germline, CDR1 is LNHNV and CDR2 is YYDKDF (reference sequence). V shed 0 bases and J shed 5 bases, with 7 bases lying between them. CDR3 in DNA: TGTGCCACCAGCAGAGATCTGAGCGAGACCCAGTACTTC. Translated, it gives CATSRDLSETQYF.

As concerns this clone: A read error may account for a junction end that differs from germline. The V gene is TRBV7-9, the J gene TRBJ2-1; TRBD1 agrees at 12 bases. The CDR3 is 15 amino acids. The germline CDR1 and CDR2 sequences are SEHNR and FQNEAQ (reference sequence). CDR3 DNA sequence: TGTGTCAGCAGCTTATTAGGGACAGGGGGCGATGAGCAGTTCTTC. Its protein product is CVSSLLGTGGDEQFF.

In its sample, this clone was seen a few times. The chain joins TRBV5-1 to TRBJ1-6, with D unclear. The CDR3 sequence is 15 residues long. With 7 bases removed from V and 7 bases from J, the gap between germline ends came to 18 bases. Germline CDR1 reads SGHRS; CDR2 reads YFSETQ. The CDR3: CASSPLEGGNSPLHF. The CDR3 bases are TGCGCCAGCTCACCCTTGGAAGGAGGGAATTCACCCCTCCACTTT.

CDR3 region: CASSSTGPNEKLFF. The CDR3 DNA follows: TGTGCCAGCAGTTCGACAGGGCCCAATGAAAAACTGTTTTTT. This chain joins TRBV28 and TRBJ1-4; 7 bases match TRBD1. The length of the CDR3 is 14 residues. Germline V gene lookup returns CDR1 MDHEN and CDR2 SYDVKM. Losses at the gene ends were 4 bases for V and 5 bases for J; bases not matched to a gene: 4.

This clone has just a few counts. The chain uses TRBV2 and TRBJ2-2, with D possibly TRBD2 on 6 matching bases. This CDR3 has 14 residues. The germline CDR1 and CDR2 sequences are SNHLY and FYNNEI. V was cut by 0 bases and J by 6 bases, with 8 bases left in between. CDR3 bases: TGTGCCAGCAGTGAAGCAAGGGAGGCCGGGGAGCTGTTTTTT. It translates to CASSEAREAGELFF.

The chain is built from TRBV6-5 and TRBJ1-5; 7 nucleotides line up with TRBD1. This CDR3 comprises 12 residues. CDR1 MNHEY and CDR2 SVGAGI come from the germline V gene. J was trimmed by 4 bases and V by 11 bases; bases with no gene match: 5. CDR3 in amino acids: CAVGQVNQPQHF. Written as DNA, the CDR3 is TGTGCCGTCGGACAGGTAAATCAGCCCCAGCATTTT.

This clone was seen once. CDR3: CASSSENTGELFF. For the CDR3, the DNA is TGTGCCAGCAGTTCAGAGAACACCGGGGAGCTGTTTTTT. The chain recombines TRBV27 with TRBJ2-2, with D uncertain. V was clipped by 4 bases and J by 1 base, with 4 bases between them. This CDR3 comprises 13 residues. Germline V gene lookup returns CDR1 MNHEY and CDR2 SMNVEV (reference sequence).

This clone turned up a few times. The chain carries TRBV25-1 and TRBJ2-7; 7 positions agree with TRBD2. The CDR3 extends over 12 amino acids. CDR1 and CDR2 from the germline V gene are MGHDK and SYGVNS. J was trimmed by 3 bases and V by 7 bases; bases with no gene match: 3. The CDR3 spells CASKRDGYEQYF. The CDR3 DNA follows: TGTGCCAGCAAGCGGGACGGCTACGAGCAGTACTTC.

A single count supports this clone. This rearrangement joins TRBV4-3 to TRBJ1-4; the match to TRBD1 covers 9 bases. With 4 bases clipped from V and 4 bases from J, the junction kept 13 bases outside the gene matches. The CDR3 consists of 18 residues. Germline CDR1 is LGHNA and CDR2 is YSLEER. CDR3 sequence: CASSRAPGQGPGNEKLFF. In DNA form, the CDR3 reads TGCGCCAGCAGCCGGGCCCCGGGACAGGGTCCCGGTAATGAAAAACTGTTTTTT.

The chain joins TRBV19 to TRBJ2-7; 7 nucleotides agree with TRBD1. Germline assignment: CDR1 LNHDA and CDR2 SQIVND (reference sequence). Trimming cost V 4 bases and J 2 bases; bases outside gene matches: 2. This CDR3 has 13 amino acids. The CDR3 here is CASSKGAAYEQYF. The CDR3 coding sequence is TGTGCCAGTAGTAAGGGGGCCGCCTACGAGCAGTACTTC.

This sequence joins TRBV28 and TRBJ1-4; 7 bases agree with TRBD1. V shed 7 bases and J 8 bases; nucleotides not matched to a gene: 10. Germline assignment: CDR1 MDHEN and CDR2 SYDVKM. There are 14 residues in the CDR3. CDR3 sequence (DNA): TGTGCCAGCACCCCAGGGGGATTGAAGGAAAAACTGTTTTTT. This encodes CASTPGGLKEKLFF.

The genes are TRBV4-2 and TRBJ2-4; tentative D call: TRBD1 (5 bases). The CDR3 is 17 amino acids. Germline values: CDR1 LGHNA, CDR2 YNFKEQ. With 0 bases removed from V and 0 bases from J, the gap between germline ends came to 12 bases. CDR3 in DNA: TGTGCCAGCAGCCAAGAAAGGGGCCTACTAGCCAAAAACATTCAGTACTTC. It encodes CASSQERGLLAKNIQYF.

The table lists this clone with a count of one. V gene TRBV15 combines with J gene TRBJ2-5, with D perhaps matching TRBD2 (6 bases). The CDR3 sequence is 12 residues long. Trimming stripped 5 bases from V and 5 bases from J, with 9 bases between. Germline V lookup: CDR1 LNHNV, CDR2 YYDKDF (reference sequence). The CDR3 bases are TGTGCCACCAGCTTTGGGGGGGAGACCCAGTACTTC. Encoded protein: CATSFGGETQYF.

The chain carries TRBV5-1 and TRBJ2-3; 7 positions match TRBD1. V gave up 4 bases and J gave up 3 bases; unmatched junction bases: 8. The CDR3 spans 15 residues. Germline V gives CDR1 SGHRS, CDR2 YFSETQ. DNA for the CDR3: TGCGCCAGCAGCCCTACAGGACAGGAGACAGATACGCAGTATTTT. Amino acids: CASSPTGQETDTQYF.